This T cell receptor (beta chain) was captured in a study of blood T cell repertoires in COVID-19. Looking at the study overall: Collection of acute and convalescent COVID-19 samples took place in the United States, Italy and Spain.

Some clones are missing from TCRdb's copy, which holds only in-frame ones; the method was immunoSEQ multiplex PCR. This sample has some 69,000 clones; 82% occur once, and the top ten carry less than 2%. The sample consisted of peripheral blood. The clonotype was recovered from a woman aged 55 to 70 with acute or convalescent COVID-19.

CDR3 coding DNA: TGTGCCAGCAGCCAAGGCCTCACCGGCGGCACTGAAGCTTTCTTT. The encoded protein is CASSQGLTGGTEAFF. The chain has TRBV3-1 (or the pseudogene TRBV3-2) and TRBJ1-1; no firm D call. Trimming cost V 1 base and J 4 bases, with 13 bases left between them. Looked up from germline, CDR1 is LGHDT and CDR2 is YNNKEL (reference sequence). The CDR3 loop spans 15 amino acids.